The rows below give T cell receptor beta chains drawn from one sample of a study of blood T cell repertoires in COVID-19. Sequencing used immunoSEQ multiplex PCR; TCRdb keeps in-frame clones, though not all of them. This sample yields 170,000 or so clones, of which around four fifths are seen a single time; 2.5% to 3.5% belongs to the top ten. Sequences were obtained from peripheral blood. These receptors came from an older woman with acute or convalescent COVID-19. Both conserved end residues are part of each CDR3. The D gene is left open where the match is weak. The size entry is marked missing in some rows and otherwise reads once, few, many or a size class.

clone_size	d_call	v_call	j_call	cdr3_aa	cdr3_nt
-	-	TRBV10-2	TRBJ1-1	CASTWGEGEAFF	TGCGCCAGCACCTGGGGGGAAGGGGAAGCTTTCTTT
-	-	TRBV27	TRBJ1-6	CASGRGGNLVAYNSPLHF	TGTGCCAGCGGTCGGGGGGGTAATTTGGTTGCCTATAATTCACCCCTCCACTTT
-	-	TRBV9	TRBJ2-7	CASSVEVSGLYEQYF	TGTGCCAGCAGCGTAGAGGTCTCAGGACTCTACGAGCAGTACTTC
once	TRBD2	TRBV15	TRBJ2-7	CATSRELAGGLSQYF	TGTGCCACCAGCAGAGAATTAGCGGGGGGGCTTTCGCAGTACTTC
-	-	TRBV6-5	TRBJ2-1	CASTGSVNEQFF	TGTGCCAGCACAGGGTCAGTAAATGAGCAGTTCTTC
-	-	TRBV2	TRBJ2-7	CASSEGLKLHEQYF	TGTGCCAGCAGTGAAGGGCTCAAATTACACGAGCAGTACTTC
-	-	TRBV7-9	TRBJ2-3	CASIPVSRTDTQYF	TGTGCCAGCATACCAGTTTCCCGCACAGATACGCAGTATTTT
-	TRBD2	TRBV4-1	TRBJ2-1	CASSQGLAGGQSNEQFF	TGCGCCAGCAGCCAAGGACTAGCGGGGGGCCAATCCAATGAGCAGTTCTTC
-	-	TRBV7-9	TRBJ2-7	CASSALYEQYF	TGTGCCAGCAGCGCACTCTACGAGCAGTACTTC
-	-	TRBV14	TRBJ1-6	CASSQQVYGSPLHF	TGTGCCAGCAGCCAACAGGTGTATGGTTCACCCCTCCACTTT
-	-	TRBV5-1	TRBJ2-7	CASSLAHSYEQYF	TGCGCCAGCAGCTTGGCCCACAGCTACGAGCAGTACTTC
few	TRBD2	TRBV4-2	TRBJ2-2	CASSQVMGLAGFGELFF	TGTGCCAGCAGCCAAGTCATGGGACTAGCGGGTTTCGGGGAGCTGTTTTTT
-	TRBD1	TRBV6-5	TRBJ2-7	CASSSRTGGIDEQYF	TGTGCCAGCAGTTCCCGGACAGGGGGCATCGACGAGCAGTACTTC
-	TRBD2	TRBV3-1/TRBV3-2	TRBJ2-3	CASSQEGLVTFADTQYF	TGTGCCAGCAGCCAAGAGGGACTAGTCACCTTCGCAGATACGCAGTATTTT
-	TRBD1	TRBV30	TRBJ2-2	CAWSVGQVSSGELFF	TGTGCCTGGAGTGTAGGACAGGTGTCGTCCGGGGAGCTGTTTTTT
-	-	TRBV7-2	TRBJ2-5	CASSLPGLKVETQYF	TGTGCCAGCAGCTTACCCGGACTCAAAGTAGAGACCCAGTACTTC
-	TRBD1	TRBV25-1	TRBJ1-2	CASSEWTGQTNYGYTF	TGTGCCAGCAGTGAATGGACAGGCCAAACGAACTATGGCTACACCTTC
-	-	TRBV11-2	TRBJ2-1	CASSLGRPGYNEQFF	TGTGCCAGCAGCTTAGGACGGCCAGGCTACAATGAGCAGTTCTTC
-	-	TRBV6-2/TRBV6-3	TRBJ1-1	CASSYPRAIEAFF	TGTGCCAGCAGTTACCCCAGGGCTATTGAAGCTTTCTTT
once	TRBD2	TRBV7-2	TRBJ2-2	CASSSGALAGGRTGELFF	TGTGCCAGCAGCTCTGGGGCCCTAGCGGGGGGGCGGACCGGGGAGCTGTTTTTT
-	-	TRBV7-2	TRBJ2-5	CASSLNPRQETQYF	TGTGCCAGCAGCTTAAACCCGCGTCAAGAGACCCAGTACTTC
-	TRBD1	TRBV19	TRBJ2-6	CASSTTGVGANVLTF	TGTGCCAGTAGTACCACAGGGGTTGGGGCCAACGTCCTGACTTTC